This passage covers 27 T cell receptor beta chains from one sample sequenced in a study of beta chain features in type 1 diabetes. Of the isolated RNA, all was reverse transcribed, and so the sequenced material was expressed TCRB transcripts. Sequenced by immunoSEQ multiplex PCR; TCRdb stores in-frame clones only, minus some. The repertoire has around 70,000 clones, about 50% of them found once; the top ten carry 0.7%. Which antigens these TCRs recognize remains unknown. Overall study results and limits: Type 1 diabetes patients had TCRB CDR3s that were shorter (moderately but significantly so) in all four CD4+ subsets.

Material for sequencing was central memory CD4+ T cells from blood. The receptors here all came from a man aged 25-45 years with type 1 diabetes.

The chain couples TRBV7-2 to TRBJ2-7; 8 bases match TRBD2. The germline V gene encodes CDR1 SGHTA and CDR2 FQGNSA. The J segment lost 3 bases and the V segment lost 8 bases, leaving 3 bases of the junction unmatched. The CDR3 has 12 amino acids. In DNA form, the CDR3 reads TGTGCCAGCTCGACTAGCGTCTACGAGCAGTACTTC. It codes for CASSTSVYEQYF.

The chain joins TRBV18 to TRBJ2-1; 11 nucleotides match TRBD2. This CDR3 contains 16 residues. CDR1 is KGHSH and CDR2 is LQKENI in the germline V gene. V shed 4 bases, J shed 0 bases, and the junction held 2 bases outside the gene matches. The CDR3 DNA sequence: TGTGCCAGCTCACTGGGACTAGCGGCCTCCTACAATGAGCAGTTCTTC. This codes for CASSLGLAASYNEQFF.

The table lists this clone with a few counts. The DNA of the CDR3 is TGCGCCAGCAGCACACGACCAGCGGGGAACACCGGGGAGCTGTTTTTT. Translating it yields CASSTRPAGNTGELFF. The genes are TRBV5-1 and TRBJ2-2, with a possible D match to TRBD2 (6 bases). Trimming stripped 4 bases from V and 1 base from J, with 14 bases between. The germline gives CDR1 SGHRS, CDR2 YFSETQ. The CDR3 is 16 amino acids.

Here the CDR3 DNA reads TGTGCCAGCAGCTTAGGGCATGGCTACACCTTC. This codes for CASSLGHGYTF. The chain carries TRBV7-8 and TRBJ1-2; no definite D call. The germline CDR1 and CDR2 sequences are SGHVS and FQNEAQ. Trimming took 1 base from V and 6 from J, leaving 3 bases between them. The CDR3 extends over 11 amino acids.

The V call is TRBV7-9, the J call TRBJ2-7; TRBD1 matches at 8 bases. The germline CDR1 and CDR2 sequences are SEHNR and FQNEAQ (reference sequence). J lost 0 bases, V lost 5 bases, and 9 bases had no gene match. This CDR3 spans 16 amino acids. The CDR3 reads CASSPPGQGSSYEQYF. Written as DNA, the CDR3 is TGTGCCAGCAGCCCACCTGGACAGGGATCCTCCTACGAGCAGTACTTC.

The V and J genes are TRBV18 and TRBJ2-1, with TRBD2 matching over 7 bases. After removal of 3 bases from V and 11 bases from J, the junction contained 4 bases not matched to a gene. This CDR3 region has 12 residues. Looked up from germline, CDR1 is KGHSH and CDR2 is LQKENI. CDR3 region: CASSPGREKQFF. The CDR3, as DNA: TGTGCCAGCTCACCCGGGCGGGAGAAGCAGTTCTTC.

The V call is TRBV6-1, the J call TRBJ2-7, with 8 nucleotides matching TRBD1. The CDR3 length is 13 residues. Germline lookup yields CDR1 MNHNS and CDR2 SASEGT. V lost 6 bases to trimming and J lost 4 bases; unmatched junction nucleotides: 5. The CDR3 is CASRDRVVYEQYF. The DNA for the CDR3 is TGTGCCAGCAGGGACAGGGTAGTATACGAGCAGTACTTC.

This clone has only a few counts. This chain joins TRBV11-2 and TRBJ1-1; no reliable D call. The germline V gene has CDR1 SGHAT and CDR2 FQNNGV. The CDR3 spans 13 residues. Between the trimmed V and J ends, which lost 0 bases and 5 bases, there was a span of 7 bases. This CDR3 is CASSLEPGTEAFF. In DNA form, the CDR3 reads TGTGCCAGCAGCTTAGAACCGGGAACTGAAGCTTTCTTT.

This clone was seen a few times. V usage is TRBV11-1 and J usage is TRBJ2-5; D uncertain. Per the germline V gene, CDR1 is SGHAT and CDR2 is FQDESV (reference sequence). The CDR3 is 11 residues long. The V end was cut by 6 bases, the J end by 3 bases, with 5 bases between. DNA for the CDR3: TGTGCCAGCAGAAGAGAAGAGACCCAGTACTTC. Protein product: CASRREETQYF. The variable domain in full, with the rest retrieved from reference TRBV11-1 and TRBJ2-5, is EAEVAQSPRYKITEKSQAVAFWCDPISGHATLYWYRQILGQGPELLVQFQDESVVDDSQLPKDRFSAERLKGVDSTLKIQPAELGDSAMYLCASRREETQYFGPGTRLLVL.

The rearrangement joins TRBV19 to TRBJ1-5, with D unresolved. Germline V CDR1 and CDR2: LNHDA, SQIVND (reference sequence). CDR3 length equals 14 residues. V lost 10 bases and J 9 bases, leaving 22 bases between the germline ends. The CDR3 DNA reads TGTGCCACCACTGGAGGAGGCCGGGCGGGGCCCCAGCATTTT. It is translated as CATTGGGRAGPQHF.

As concerns this clone: This sample also contains other DNA sequences that code for the same CDR3. The chain is built from TRBV30 and TRBJ2-1; 14 bases are a match to TRBD2. Germline CDR1 is GTSNPN and CDR2 is SVGIG (reference sequence). CDR3 length equals 14 residues. J lost 10 bases, V lost 2 bases, and 4 bases had no gene match. The CDR3 spells CAWSPGLAGAEQFF. CDR3 DNA sequence: TGTGCCTGGAGTCCGGGACTAGCGGGGGCCGAGCAGTTCTTC.

The V and J genes are TRBV25-1 and TRBJ1-1, with 7 bases aligning to TRBD1. The CDR3 extends over 15 amino acids. V trimming: 3 bases; J trimming: 2 bases; junction bases outside the gene matches: 6. Germline assignment: CDR1 MGHDK and CDR2 SYGVNS. Here the CDR3 reads CASSDPGQTNTEAFF. The CDR3 nucleotides are TGTGCCAGCAGTGATCCGGGACAGACCAACACTGAAGCTTTCTTT.

The gene calls are TRBV9 and TRBJ1-1; D remains ambiguous. CDR1 SGDLS and CDR2 YYNGEE come from the germline V gene. The length of the CDR3 is 14 residues. Trimming left V 5 bases short and J 7 bases short, with 18 bases between. Written as DNA, the CDR3 is TGTGCCAGCAGTCCCCAGTCGTCCTCTCTTGAAGCTTTCTTT. Encoded protein: CASSPQSSSLEAFF.

J is TRBJ2-3 and V is TRBV27, with 8 positions matching TRBD1. The CDR3 sequence is 16 residues long. J was trimmed by 4 bases and V by 7 bases; bases with no gene match: 13. In germline, CDR1 is MNHEY, CDR2 SMNVEV (reference sequence). The CDR3 nucleotides are TGTGCCAGCACCCCCGGAGACAGGGGATTAGCAGATACGCAGTATTTT. Its translation: CASTPGDRGLADTQYF.

A note on this clone: In the same sample, other DNA sequences code for this CDR3. V is TRBV4-2 and J is TRBJ2-1, with 7 bases that match TRBD1. Germline trimming cut 0 bases from V and 4 bases from J; bases unmatched to any gene: 3. The CDR3 contains 15 residues. Per the germline V gene, CDR1 is LGHNA and CDR2 is YNFKEQ. The CDR3 region has the DNA TGTGCCAGCAGCCAAGATAGGGGGCTATACAATGAGCAGTTCTTC. This gives the protein CASSQDRGLYNEQFF.

This rearrangement joins TRBV28 to TRBJ2-5; D is perhaps TRBD1 (6 bases). The DNA end lines up better with TRBJ2-7; the J call may be wrong. The CDR3 covers 14 residues. The germline V gene has CDR1 MDHEN and CDR2 SYDVKM. As DNA, the CDR3 is TGTGCCAGCAGTACCCAGGGGACCACCTACGAGCAGTACTTC. This gives the protein CASSTQGTTYEQYF.

The gene calls are TRBV25-1 and TRBJ2-3, with 9 bases that match TRBD1. The CDR3 totals 16 residues. V shed 8 bases and J 4 bases; nucleotides not matched to a gene: 13. CDR1 and CDR2 from the germline V gene are MGHDK and SYGVNS. In DNA, the CDR3 is TGTGCCAGCTCGCCCCATACCGGGACAGGGCCAGATACGCAGTATTTT. Residues: CASSPHTGTGPDTQYF.

The genes are TRBV18 and TRBJ2-3, with 7 nucleotides matching TRBD2. Germline trimming cut 3 bases from V and 6 bases from J; bases unmatched to any gene: 6. CDR1 is KGHSH, CDR2 LQKENI, per germline. The CDR3 runs 14 residues. The CDR3 DNA sequence: TGTGCCAGCTCACCGGGCGGGAGTGATGATACGCAGTATTTT. As protein: CASSPGGSDDTQYF. The whole variable domain, filled in from reference TRBV18 and TRBJ2-3, reads NAGVMQNPRHLVRRRGQEARLRCSPMKGHSHVYWYRQLPEEGLKFMVYLQKENIIDESGMPKERFSAEFPKEGPSILRIQQVVRGDSAAYFCASSPGGSDDTQYFGPGTRLTVL.

The chain recombines TRBV11-2 with TRBJ2-6; 10 bases line up with TRBD1. The CDR3 sequence is 17 residues long. The germline V gene encodes CDR1 SGHAT and CDR2 FQNNGV. The V gene end was trimmed by 6 bases and the J gene end by 4 bases; junction bases not matched to a gene: 9. The CDR3 region is CASSQPGQGTGANVLTF. The DNA of the CDR3 is TGTGCCAGCAGTCAACCGGGACAGGGGACCGGGGCCAACGTCCTGACTTTC.

This clone was seen a handful of times. The V and J genes are TRBV18 and TRBJ2-5; D uncertain. The length of the CDR3 is 14 residues. V was pared by 1 base and J by 3 bases, with 9 bases between. CDR1 is KGHSH, CDR2 LQKENI, per germline. CDR3: CASSPRAAEETQYF. As DNA, the CDR3 is TGTGCCAGCTCACCACGTGCGGCGGAAGAGACCCAGTACTTC.

The chain couples TRBV29-1 to TRBJ1-1; 7 bases agree with TRBD1. This CDR3 region has 13 residues. V shed 3 bases and J 1 base; nucleotides not matched to a gene: 2. Germline values: CDR1 SQVTM, CDR2 ANQGSEA. The CDR3 reads CSVDRTGNTEAFF. The CDR3 DNA follows: TGCAGCGTTGACCGGACAGGGAACACTGAAGCTTTCTTT.

This clone occurred a few times. This sequence joins TRBV19 and TRBJ2-7; D is possibly TRBD2 (6 bases). CDR1 and CDR2 from the germline V gene are LNHDA and SQIVND (reference sequence). The germline V and J ends were trimmed by 4 bases and 2 bases, with 12 bases remaining between them. This CDR3 is built from 14 residues. CDR3 amino acids: CASSRGTLPYEQYF. CDR3 in DNA: TGTGCCAGTAGTAGGGGGACTTTGCCCTACGAGCAGTACTTC.

The rearrangement joins TRBV6-1 to TRBJ2-1; TRBD1 is a possible D gene (6 bases). V was trimmed by 3 bases and J by 15 bases, leaving 21 bases between them. The CDR3 runs to 14 residues. Germline V gene data show CDR1 as MNHNS and CDR2 as SASEGT. CDR3 region: CASSESTGGSSLFF. The CDR3 DNA is TGTGCCAGCAGTGAGTCGACAGGCGGGTCTTCTCTGTTCTTC.

About this clone: Different DNA sequences within this sample yield the same CDR3. The rearrangement joins TRBV6-6 to TRBJ2-7; tentatively, D is TRBD1 (5 bases). Per germline, CDR1 MNHNY and CDR2 SVGAGI (reference sequence). This CDR3 contains 13 residues. The V gene lost 8 bases and the J gene lost 0 bases, with 11 bases spanning the gap. The DNA for the CDR3 is TGTGCCAGCGGTACAGGTTCCTCCTACGAGCAGTACTTC. Translation gives CASGTGSSYEQYF.

This chain joins TRBV27 and TRBJ2-1; 11 nucleotides agree with TRBD1. The V gene end was trimmed by 4 bases and the J gene end by 6 bases; junction bases not matched to a gene: 8. CDR3 size: 16 residues. In germline, CDR1 is MNHEY, CDR2 SMNVEV (reference sequence). The CDR3 sequence: CASSSRTGTGGNEQFF. CDR3 DNA: TGTGCCAGCAGTTCCCGCACCGGGACAGGGGGCAATGAGCAGTTCTTC.

The table lists this clone with a few counts. The chain has TRBV5-1 and TRBJ2-1, with 10 positions matching TRBD1. The germline V gene has CDR1 SGHRS and CDR2 YFSETQ. The CDR3 sequence is 14 residues long. V lost 4 bases, J lost 8 bases, and 6 bases stayed unmatched. The CDR3 protein is CASSPGTGEYEQFF. CDR3 DNA: TGCGCCAGCAGCCCCGGGACAGGGGAGTATGAGCAGTTCTTC.

The chain uses TRBV5-6 and TRBJ1-5; perhaps TRBD1 as D (5 bases). The germline gives CDR1 SGHDT, CDR2 YYEEEE. V lost 0 bases, J lost 2 bases, and 12 bases lay in between. The CDR3 has 16 residues. CDR3 nucleotides: TGTGCCAGCAGCTTGGGGCAGGGTCAAGGCAATCAGCCCCAGCATTTT. Its translation is CASSLGQGQGNQPQHF.